What follows describes a single TCR beta chain. These data originate in a study of tumor-infiltrating lymphocytes in oesophageal squamous cell carcinoma. MiXCR was run by TCRdb on the PCR reads, yielding one entry per CDR3 protein. The table shows fewer than 15,000 distinct CDR3 sequences, with roughly half occurring only once. The CDR3 extends over 16 amino acids. Germline CDR1 MNHEY, CDR2 SVGAGI. The chain is built from TRBV6-5 and TRBJ2-7, with D possibly TRBD2 on 7 matching bases. The J call may be incorrect, as the DNA end agrees better with TRBJ2-1. Sequencing was performed on esophageal tumor tissue. The receptor was isolated from a male donor with esophageal squamous cell carcinoma. CDR3 nucleotides: TGTGCCAGCAGTTACAGCGGGACATCTTTCTACAATGAGCAGTTCTTC. Translating gives CASSYSGTSFYNEQFF.